The 29 T cell receptor beta chains listed next were all sequenced from one sample in a study of early T cells in non-severe SARS-CoV-2 infection. Each CDR3 protein gets one entry after TCRdb re-called the 5' RACE reads with MiXCR. The sample yields about 63,000 distinct CDR3 sequences, 10% to 15% seen once. Sequenced sample: whole blood. Every receptor here comes from an adult who was a healthcare worker with PCR-confirmed SARS-CoV-2 infection or an uninfected control (not recorded which).

About this clonotype: A much larger clone lies one base from this, so it may be a read error. A read error is likely, as this CDR3 ends without the conserved phenylalanine or tryptophan. The CDR3, as DNA: TGTGCCAGCAGCCTCGATCCTACACCCACAGATACGCAGTATTCT. This encodes CASSLDPTPTDTQYS. The chain has TRBV6-4 and TRBJ2-3, with D hard to call. V gave up 6 bases and J gave up 2 bases, with 15 bases separating them. Germline lookup yields CDR1 MRHNA and CDR2 SNTAGT. The CDR3 totals 15 residues.

The table lists this clonotype with many counts. This chain links TRBV10-2 with TRBJ2-7, with 7 bases that match TRBD1. Germline trimming cut 6 bases from V and 6 bases from J; bases unmatched to any gene: 5. The CDR3 runs to 12 residues. Germline values: CDR1 WSHSY, CDR2 SAAADI. The chain's CDR3 is CASRNPGGEQYF. Here the CDR3 DNA reads TGCGCCAGCAGGAATCCAGGGGGCGAGCAGTACTTC.

This clonotype was seen ten or more times. V gene TRBV18 combines with J gene TRBJ2-1, with 13 bases fitting TRBD2. The germline CDR1 and CDR2 sequences are KGHSH and LQKENI. The ends lost 3 bases at V and 4 bases at J; junction bases unmatched: 6. This CDR3 is 17 amino acids long. For the CDR3, the DNA is TGTGCCAGCTCACCCCCGACTAGCGGGGGGTCATACAATGAGCAGTTCTTC. Translated: CASSPPTSGGSYNEQFF. Variable domain in full (rest from reference TRBV18 and TRBJ2-1): NAGVMQNPRHLVRRRGQEARLRCSPMKGHSHVYWYRQLPEEGLKFMVYLQKENIIDESGMPKERFSAEFPKEGPSILRIQQVVRGDSAAYFCASSPPTSGGSYNEQFFGPGTRLTVL.

Many counts were recorded for this clonotype. This rearrangement joins TRBV5-1 to TRBJ1-5; TRBD1 matches at 8 bases. V was clipped by 0 bases and J by 4 bases; unmatched bases: 0. The CDR3 is 14 residues long. Germline V gene sequence: CDR1 SGHRS, CDR2 YFSETQ. The CDR3, as DNA: TGCGCCAGCAGCTTGGGGACAGGGAATCAGCCCCAGCATTTT. The encoded protein is CASSLGTGNQPQHF. The whole variable domain, filled in from reference TRBV5-1 and TRBJ1-5, reads KAGVTQTPRYLIKTRGQQVTLSCSPISGHRSVSWYQQTPGQGLQFLFEYFSETQRNKGNFPGRFSGRQFSNSRSEMNVSTLELGDSALYLCASSLGTGNQPQHFGDGTRLSIL.

The chain joins TRBV7-2 to TRBJ2-7; D tentatively fits TRBD1 or TRBD2 (5 bases each). The CDR3 spans 14 residues. From germline, CDR1 is SGHTA and CDR2 FQGNSA. V was shortened by 4 bases and J by 1 base, with 11 bases between the two germline ends. CDR3 DNA sequence: TGTGCCAGCAGCTACGGGGACGGATCCTACGAGCAGTACTTC. It specifies CASSYGDGSYEQYF.

This chain uses TRBV7-2 with TRBJ2-5; 13 positions agree with TRBD2. Germline V gives CDR1 SGHTA, CDR2 FQGNSA. The V segment lost 5 bases and the J segment 4 bases; nucleotides outside the gene matches: 10. The CDR3 totals 17 residues. This chain's CDR3 is CASSPSRLAGGLETQYF. Here the CDR3 DNA reads TGTGCCAGCAGCCCCTCCCGACTAGCGGGGGGCCTAGAGACCCAGTACTTC.

This clonotype has a count of ten or more. This rearrangement joins TRBV15 to TRBJ2-7, with 7 positions matching TRBD2. Germline V gene data show CDR1 as LNHNV and CDR2 as YYDKDF (reference sequence). V was clipped by 5 bases and J by 7 bases; unmatched bases: 11. CDR3 length: 14 amino acids. DNA for the CDR3: TGTGCCACCAGCCTTGGGGGGGACTCTGGGGAGCAGTACTTC. The encoded protein is CATSLGGDSGEQYF. The complete variable domain, with remaining parts taken from reference TRBV15 and TRBJ2-7, reads DAMVIQNPRYQVTQFGKPVTLSCSQTLNHNVMYWYQQKSSQAPKLLFHYYDKDFNNEADTPDNFQSRRPNTSFCFLDIRSPGLGDTAMYLCATSLGGDSGEQYFGPGTRLTVT.

This clonotype appeared many times. The chain joins TRBV5-3 to TRBJ1-1; no definite D call. TRBV5-3 is an ORF; its function is uncertain. V lost 2 bases, J lost 0 bases, and 17 bases lay in between. This CDR3 spans 17 amino acids. Here the CDR3 reads CARSFFRGIHMNTEAFF. DNA for the CDR3: TGTGCCAGAAGCTTTTTCCGGGGAATCCACATGAACACTGAAGCTTTCTTT.

The rearrangement links TRBV29-1 to TRBJ2-5; 7 bases map to TRBD1. The CDR3 has 12 amino acids. Germline values: CDR1 SQVTM, CDR2 ANQGSEA. V gave up 7 bases and J gave up 4 bases; unmatched junction bases: 6. The CDR3 region is CSDRGVGETQYF. Here the CDR3 DNA reads TGCAGCGACAGGGGAGTGGGAGAGACCCAGTACTTC.

The chain couples TRBV6-5 to TRBJ2-3; 9 nucleotides match TRBD2. CDR1 is MNHEY, CDR2 SVGAGI, per germline. The CDR3 is 15 amino acids. Trimming at V came to 6 bases and at J to 8 bases, leaving 12 bases not matched to a gene. CDR3 amino acids: CASRLSGGPLGTQYF. In nucleotides, the CDR3 is TGTGCCAGCAGGCTAAGCGGGGGGCCCTTGGGTACGCAGTATTTT.

By share, this clonotype counts as medium-sized (0.01 to 0.1%). The DNA of the CDR3 is TGCAGTGCCTTTGGGGGGGCCGCCCGAGGGACTGAAGCTTTCTTT. Translation gives CSAFGGAARGTEAFF. The genes are TRBV20-1 and TRBJ1-1, with D perhaps TRBD1 (6 bases). The germline V gene encodes CDR1 DFQATT and CDR2 SNEGSKA (reference sequence). The CDR3 spans 15 residues. Trimming took 6 bases from V and 5 from J, leaving 22 bases between them.

This clonotype showed up many times. This chain uses TRBV7-2 with TRBJ2-3, with 10 positions matching TRBD2. V gave up 1 base and J gave up 7 bases; unmatched junction bases: 17. This CDR3 has 19 residues. CDR1 is SGHTA and CDR2 is FQGNSA in the germline V gene. DNA of the CDR3: TGTGCCAGCAGCTTAGTCGGTAGGGGTAGCGGGGGGTCGACATATACGCAGTATTTT. Protein: CASSLVGRGSGGSTYTQYF.

This clonotype was recorded a few times. The CDR3 DNA sequence: TGCAGCGTTGTGAGGGGGCGAGAGACCCAGTACTTC. Its translation is CSVVRGRETQYF. The chain couples TRBV29-1 to TRBJ2-5; 7 nucleotides line up with TRBD1. Looked up from germline, CDR1 is SQVTM and CDR2 is ANQGSEA. V gave up 4 bases and J gave up 4 bases; unmatched junction bases: 3. The CDR3 contains 12 residues. Full variable domain (outside the CDR3, taken from reference TRBV29-1 and TRBJ2-5): SAVISQKPSRDICQRGTSLTIQCQVDSQVTMMFWYRQQPGQSLTLIATANQGSEATYESGFVIDKFPISRPNLTFSTLTVSNMSPEDSSIYLCSVVRGRETQYFGPGTRLLVL.

This clonotype was found many times. This sequence joins TRBV6-5 and TRBJ2-7; D gene ambiguous. The CDR3 consists of 15 residues. Trimming took 4 bases from V and 0 from J, leaving 13 bases between them. The germline CDR1 and CDR2 sequences are MNHEY and SVGAGI. The CDR3 sequence is CASSSHSPSSYEQYF. In DNA, the CDR3 is TGTGCCAGCAGTTCCCACAGTCCGAGCTCCTACGAGCAGTACTTC.

This clonotype came up many times. CDR3 DNA sequence: TGTGCCAGCAGCCGAGCTGAATCCAAAAACATTCAGTACTTC. Protein: CASSRAESKNIQYF. The chain joins TRBV7-9 to TRBJ2-4, with no clear D. V dropped 5 bases and J dropped 2 bases, with 10 bases sitting between them. The germline CDR1 and CDR2 sequences are SEHNR and FQNEAQ (reference sequence). This CDR3 region has 14 residues.

This clonotype was counted many times. This chain links TRBV19 with TRBJ1-5, with 8 nucleotides matching TRBD1. Trimming removed 6 bases from V and 1 base from J; junction bases left unmatched: 8. This CDR3 region has 16 residues. The germline V gene encodes CDR1 LNHDA and CDR2 SQIVND (reference sequence). The CDR3 coding sequence is TGTGCCAGTAGCGTTCCCGGGACAGGCAGCAATCAGCCCCAGCATTTT. It encodes CASSVPGTGSNQPQHF.

The J gene is TRBJ1-5, the V gene TRBV6-2 or TRBV6-3; the match to TRBD1 covers 7 bases. Unmatched junction bases numbered 4, after V lost 5 bases and J lost 0 bases. CDR1 is MNHEY, CDR2 SVGEGT, per germline. This CDR3 spans 15 amino acids. The CDR3 loop reads CASSRQGSSNQPQHF. The CDR3 DNA reads as TGTGCCAGCAGTCGACAGGGCTCTAGCAATCAGCCCCAGCATTTT.

The J gene is TRBJ1-2, the V gene TRBV29-1; the D gene is possibly TRBD1 (5 bases). Trimming left V 2 bases short and J 4 bases short, with 14 bases between. There are 14 residues in the CDR3. Germline V CDR1 and CDR2: SQVTM, ANQGSEA. CDR3: CSVEPSTGLYGYTF. The CDR3 nucleotides are TGCAGCGTTGAACCCAGCACGGGACTCTATGGCTACACCTTC.

This sequence joins TRBV9 and TRBJ1-2; TRBD1 matches at 7 bases. The germline CDR1 and CDR2 sequences are SGDLS and YYNGEE. The CDR3 loop spans 15 amino acids. The trim removed 3 bases at V and 0 bases at J, leaving 5 bases unmatched. The CDR3 loop reads CASSAGTVPNYGYTF. Written as DNA, the CDR3 is TGTGCCAGCAGCGCCGGGACAGTGCCTAACTATGGCTACACCTTC.

This clonotype was detected only a few times. The chain recombines TRBV10-3 with TRBJ2-7, with D maybe TRBD2 (6 bases). Germline CDR1 ENHRY, CDR2 SYGVKD. The CDR3 spans 12 residues. V was clipped by 8 bases and J by 3 bases, with 11 bases between them. In DNA, the CDR3 is TGTGCCATCGGGGGGTCCCTCTACGAGCAGTACTTC. This gives the protein CAIGGSLYEQYF.

This clonotype was picked up a small number of times. V usage is TRBV6-5 and J usage is TRBJ1-4; 7 bases map to TRBD1. CDR1 is MNHEY, CDR2 SVGAGI, per germline. This CDR3 region has 16 residues. V was pared by 7 bases and J by 0 bases, with 8 bases of the junction left unmatched. CDR3 bases: TGTGCCAGCAAAGGTCAGGGGGAGGCAACTAATGAAAAACTGTTTTTT. It encodes CASKGQGEATNEKLFF.

Only a few counts were recorded for this clonotype. The rearrangement links TRBV30 to TRBJ2-1; D may be TRBD1 or TRBD2 (5 bases each). CDR3 size: 13 residues. V was shortened by 0 bases and J by 8 bases, with 11 bases between the two germline ends. Germline-derived CDR1 and CDR2 are GTSNPN and SVGIG (reference sequence). CDR3 nucleotide sequence: TGTGCCTGGAGTGTGGGACCTGGCGATGAGCAGTTCTTC. Protein sequence: CAWSVGPGDEQFF.

A word on this clonotype: Sequence at one end of the junction differs from germline and may be a read error. The chain has TRBV11-1 and TRBJ1-5; no firm D call. CDR1 SGHAT and CDR2 FQDESV come from the germline V gene (reference sequence). The CDR3 totals 13 residues. This chain's CDR3 is CASSATSTQPQHF. The CDR3, as DNA: TGTGCCAGCAGCGCCACCTCAACCCAGCCCCAGCACTTT. The variable domain in full, completed from reference TRBV11-1 and TRBJ1-5, reads EAEVAQSPRYKITEKSQAVAFWCDPISGHATLYWYRQILGQGPELLVQFQDESVVDDSQLPKDRFSAERLKGVDSTLKIQPAELGDSAMYLCASSATSTQPQHFGDGTRLSIL.

This clonotype came up many times. V is TRBV5-1 and J is TRBJ2-5; 8 bases are a match to TRBD2. The germline V gene has CDR1 SGHRS and CDR2 YFSETQ. The CDR3 is made up of 13 amino acids. The trim removed 9 bases at V and 1 base at J, leaving 5 bases unmatched. CDR3 residues: CATSRGGQETQYF. CDR3 DNA sequence: TGCGCCACTAGCCGGGGGGGCCAAGAGACCCAGTACTTC. Filled out from reference TRBV5-1 and TRBJ2-5, the complete variable domain reads KAGVTQTPRYLIKTRGQQVTLSCSPISGHRSVSWYQQTPGQGLQFLFEYFSETQRNKGNFPGRFSGRQFSNSRSEMNVSTLELGDSALYLCATSRGGQETQYFGPGTRLLVL.

In its sample, this clonotype was seen many times. This sequence joins TRBV3-1 and TRBJ2-4; D not certain. Trimming took 4 bases from V and 14 from J, leaving 21 bases between them. The CDR3 loop spans 14 amino acids. CDR1 is LGHDT and CDR2 is YNNKEL in the germline V gene (reference sequence). In DNA, the CDR3 is TGTGCCAGCAGCCCCAAGGTTATGTCACCCTTTGAGTACTTC. Its protein product is CASSPKVMSPFEYF.

As regards this clonotype: A read error may explain this, as a much larger clone is one base away. V is TRBV5-4 and J is TRBJ2-2; 14 nucleotides agree with TRBD2. The CDR3 consists of 16 residues. CDR1 SGHNT and CDR2 YYREEE come from the germline V gene (reference sequence). CDR3 nucleotides: TGTGCCAGCAGACTGGGACTAGCGGGGGTCACCGGGGAGCTGCTTTTT. The encoded protein is CASRLGLAGVTGELLF.

The sample holds many counts of this clonotype. V gene TRBV19 combines with J gene TRBJ1-1; D ambiguous. The CDR3 covers 13 residues. V dropped 3 bases and J dropped 0 bases, with 5 bases sitting between them. Germline assignment: CDR1 LNHDA and CDR2 SQIVND (reference sequence). As DNA, the CDR3 is TGTGCCAGTAGTATTTCGGTGAACACTGAAGCTTTCTTT. The encoded protein is CASSISVNTEAFF.

This clonotype was detected ten times or more. The chain has TRBV7-9 and TRBJ1-1, with a possible D match to TRBD1 (6 bases). This CDR3 has 18 residues. CDR1 and CDR2 (germline): SEHNR, FQNEAQ (reference sequence). Trimming took 3 bases from V and 2 from J, leaving 22 bases between them. CDR3 sequence: CASSFLGPQQGINTEAFF. CDR3 DNA sequence: TGTGCCAGCAGCTTTCTGGGGCCCCAACAGGGAATAAACACTGAAGCTTTCTTT. The variable domain in full, completed from reference TRBV7-9 and TRBJ1-1, reads DTGVSQNPRHKITKRGQNVTFRCDPISEHNRLYWYRQTLGQGPEFLTYFQNEAQLEKSRLLSDRFSAERPKGSFSTLEIQRTEQGDSAMYLCASSFLGPQQGINTEAFFGQGTRLTVV.

This clonotype was found many times. V usage is TRBV3-1 and J usage is TRBJ2-5, with TRBD2 matching 7 bases. V gave up 2 bases and J gave up 9 bases; unmatched junction bases: 9. Germline V lookup: CDR1 LGHDT, CDR2 YNNKEL (reference sequence). The CDR3 runs to 14 residues. The CDR3 bases are TGTGCCAGCAGCCAACCTTCCCGGACTAGTTCCCAGTACTTC. It yields the protein CASSQPSRTSSQYF.